The clone carrying this TCR beta chain occurred once. Antigen specificity is unknown. The sample belongs to a study of cytomegalovirus exposure and HLA in healthy donors. Points from the study as a whole: Cytomegalovirus association was assigned to approximately 160 TCR beta chains. The tendency of first-cohort TCR clusters to co-occur in the 90 to 150 validation repertoires emerged from a later analysis.

The germline V gene encodes CDR1 LNHDA and CDR2 SQIVND (reference sequence). Between the trimmed V and J ends, which lost 8 bases and 4 bases, there was a span of 17 bases. This CDR3 has 14 amino acids. This table comes from immunoSEQ multiplex PCR, and its TCRdb copy is limited to in-frame clones, with some not included. The data hold some 120,000 clones, with approximately 91% observed a single time. The sequencing sample was made of PBMCs. The V call is TRBV19, the J call TRBJ1-2, with unresolved D. The receptor comes from a woman aged 18 to 35 in good health and CMV-seronegative. CDR3: CASSYRGLTYGYTF. The CDR3 nucleotides are TGTGCCAGTTCCTACAGAGGGTTGACCTATGGCTACACCTTC.